This T cell receptor beta chain was sequenced in a study of T cell repertoires in cytomegalovirus infection. Study outcomes and limitations: CMV-specific HLA-C-restricted TCR beta clonotypes dominated the ex vivo response. CMV carriers having the relevant HLA were flagged by cumulative public TCR beta family frequency.

The CDR3 length is 19 residues. V was clipped by 0 bases and J by 0 bases; unmatched bases: 10. Germline values: CDR1 SGHDN, CDR2 FVKESK. A single count supports this clonotype. Its specificity is unknown. TCRdb itself ran the reads through MiXCR, one entry per CDR3 protein. The sample holds fewer than 700,000 distinct CDR3 sequences, less than 25% seen once. The sequence was obtained from a human donor in good health (CMV status not recorded). Some clones in this sample may be carry-over from other donors' samples. The sequenced sample was CD8+ T cells from PBMCs. The chain carries TRBV14 and TRBJ1-5, with 8 bases identical to TRBD1. The CDR3 region has the DNA TGTGCCAGCAGCCAAGATAGTAGGACAGGGAGTAATAGCAATCAGCCCCAGCATTTT. Its protein is CASSQDSRTGSNSNQPQHF.